The rows below give T cell receptor beta chains drawn from one sample of a study of vaccination and CD4 T cells after COVID-19. TCRdb re-called the PCR reads through MiXCR, storing one row per CDR3 protein. The repertoire includes some 20,000 distinct CDR3 sequences, 40% to 55% of them detected once, and around 3.2% sits in the top ten. Their antigens are not known. The sequences come from CD4+ T cells from blood, cultured in vitro, collected after SARS-CoV-2 vaccination. These receptors all stem from a human donor who had recovered from COVID-19. The CDR3 runs from the conserved cysteine through the conserved F or W. The D gene is left open where the match is weak. The size entry is marked missing in some rows and otherwise reads once, few, many or a size class.

v_gene,d_gene,j_gene,abundance,CDR3nt,CDR3aa
TRBV6-2/TRBV6-3,TRBD1,TRBJ2-1,-,TGTGCCAGCAGTGAGCCGGGACAGGGCTTCAATGAGCAGTTCTTC,CASSEPGQGFNEQFF
TRBV7-2,-,TRBJ2-5,-,TGTGCCAGCAGCTTATACGGACAGAGGGAGACCCAGTACTTC,CASSLYGQRETQYF
TRBV24-1,TRBD2,TRBJ2-3,few,TGTGCCACCAGTGATTACTGGGCTAGCGGGAGCACAGATACGCAGTATTTT,CATSDYWASGSTDTQYF
TRBV27,-,TRBJ2-1,-,TGTGCCAGCCAGTTTAATGGGGCACGTCAGGGGTACAATGAGCAGTTCTTC,CASQFNGARQGYNEQFF
TRBV19,-,TRBJ1-2,-,TGTGCCGTCCGATCGCAGGCGGGGGGCTACACCTTC,CAVRSQAGGYTF
TRBV18,-,TRBJ1-1,-,TGTGCCAGCTCACCAGGATCTGAAGCTTTCTTT,CASSPGSEAFF
TRBV7-9,-,TRBJ1-5,-,TGTGCCAGCAGCTTAGGAAGTCAGCCCCAGCATTTT,CASSLGSQPQHF
TRBV6-1,-,TRBJ1-5,few,TGTGCCAGCAGTGCGACCCACCCATCGGGGTCCCAGCATTTT,CASSATHPSGSQHF
TRBV10-2,-,TRBJ2-6,-,TGCGCCAGCAGTGGCGCAGGGGACTCTGGGGCCAACGTCCTGACTTTC,CASSGAGDSGANVLTF
TRBV4-1,-,TRBJ1-6,-,TGCGCCAGCAGCCAAGAGGGGGCCAGGGGAAGTTCACCCCTCCACTTT,CASSQEGARGSSPLHF
TRBV2,-,TRBJ1-1,-,TGTGCCAGCAGTGAAGGTGCGGCGAACACTGAAGCTTTCTTT,CASSEGAANTEAFF
TRBV19,-,TRBJ1-2,few,TGTGCCAGTAGTATTACCGCGGGATGGGTAACCTTC,CASSITAGWVTF
TRBV27,-,TRBJ2-3,-,TGTGCCAGCAGTTTCCCGGAAACAGATACGCAGTATTTT,CASSFPETDTQYF
TRBV2,-,TRBJ1-1,few,TGTGCCAGCAGTGAGCGGGACGTGAGCACTGAAGCTTTCTTT,CASSERDVSTEAFF
TRBV20-1,-,TRBJ1-5,-,TGCAGTGCTATTTTGGCGGGGTGGGACAATCAGCCCCAGCATTTT,CSAILAGWDNQPQHF
TRBV2,-,TRBJ1-1,-,TGTGCCAGCAGTGAATCCAGGCCGGGGGCTTTCTTT,CASSESRPGAFF
TRBV21-1,-,TRBJ2-5,-,TGTGCCAGCAGCAAAGGGGACAGCTTCGTAGAGACCCAGTACTTC,CASSKGDSFVETQYF
TRBV20-1,TRBD2,TRBJ2-1,-,TGCAGTGCTAGATTGCACGGGGGGAACAATGAGCAGTTCTTC,CSARLHGGNNEQFF
TRBV7-2,TRBD1,TRBJ1-6,-,TGTGCCAGCAGCAAGATGACAGGGGGAAATTCACCCCTCCACTTT,CASSKMTGGNSPLHF
TRBV28,-,TRBJ2-7,once,TGTGCCAGCGGGTTTTTGGGCTACGAGCAGTACTTC,CASGFLGYEQYF
TRBV7-8,-,TRBJ2-2,-,TGTGCCAGCAGCAAGAACACCGGGGAGCTGTTTTTT,CASSKNTGELFF
TRBV28,-,TRBJ2-1,few,TGTGCCAGCAGTAGTTTGGACGGGAGATCCTACAATGAGCAGTTCTTC,CASSSLDGRSYNEQFF
TRBV6-1,TRBD2,TRBJ2-3,few,TGTGCCAGCAGTGCCATAACTAGCGGTGGGACAGATACGCAGTATTTT,CASSAITSGGTDTQYF
TRBV6-1,TRBD1,TRBJ2-7,-,TGTGCCAGCAGTCCCGGGACAGGGAACTTCTACGAGCAGTACTTC,CASSPGTGNFYEQYF
TRBV20-1,TRBD1,TRBJ1-2,few,TGCAGTGTCCCAATGACAGGGAACTATGGCTACACCTTC,CSVPMTGNYGYTF
TRBV10-3,-,TRBJ1-1,-,TGTGCCATCAGTGAGTCGTTAAGTCCTGAAGCTTTCTTT,CAISESLSPEAFF
TRBV29-1,-,TRBJ1-1,once,TGCAGCGTCACGCCAACTCCAGGGGTCACTGAAGCTTTCTTT,CSVTPTPGVTEAFF
TRBV7-2,-,TRBJ1-3,few,TGTGCCAGCACCCTAGGGGGGTCTGGAAACACCATATATTTT,CASTLGGSGNTIYF
TRBV20-1,-,TRBJ2-5,-,TGCAGTGCTCAAGATACAGGTTCCGGCGAGACCCAGTACTTC,CSAQDTGSGETQYF
TRBV7-2,-,TRBJ1-1,-,TGTGCCAGCAGCTTATCCGCCTCGACTGAAGCTTTCTTT,CASSLSASTEAFF
TRBV6-5,-,TRBJ2-3,-,TGTGCCAGCAGTTACTCCACGAGTTCCCGGACGCAGTATTTT,CASSYSTSSRTQYF
TRBV10-3,-,TRBJ2-7,-,TGTGCCATCAGTGAATCGGGGGGCGGCTACGAGCAGTACTTC,CAISESGGGYEQYF
TRBV20-1,-,TRBJ1-1,few,TGCAGTGCTAGAGCCAAGGGGCCGAACACTGAAGCTTTCTTT,CSARAKGPNTEAFF
TRBV7-8,-,TRBJ1-3,-,TGTGCCAGCAGCCAAAGGCGCGGAACTCCCGGGGGAAACACCATATATTTT,CASSQRRGTPGGNTIYF
TRBV27,-,TRBJ1-6,few,TGTGCCAGCAGTTTCGGGTCGAGCTCCTATAATTCACCCCTCCACTTT,CASSFGSSSYNSPLHF
TRBV6-2/TRBV6-3,-,TRBJ2-3,few,TGTGCCAGCAGTTATAGGACAGATACGCAGTATTTT,CASSYRTDTQYF
TRBV7-3,-,TRBJ1-1,-,TGTGCCAGCAGCTTAGGGGGGGCCGGCACTGAAGCTTTCTTT,CASSLGGAGTEAFF
TRBV27,-,TRBJ2-7,-,TGTGCCAGCAGTTTTTCTCAGGGCTACGAGCAGTACTTC,CASSFSQGYEQYF
TRBV6-4,-,TRBJ1-2,few,TGTGCCAGCAGTGACTCAGGCAGCTACACCTTC,CASSDSGSYTF
TRBV18,-,TRBJ1-2,-,TGTGCCAGCTCACCACCGGGTTCAGGGAGGACTGGCTATGGCTACACCTTC,CASSPPGSGRTGYGYTF
TRBV24-1,TRBD1,TRBJ1-2,-,TGTGCCACCAGTGAACAACTTCCGGGACAGGGGTTTGGCTACACCTTC,CATSEQLPGQGFGYTF
TRBV20-1,TRBD1,TRBJ2-1,-,TGCAGTGTTATAAGTGAGAGGACAGGGGGCTACGATGAGCAGTTCTTC,CSVISERTGGYDEQFF
TRBV5-4,TRBD1,TRBJ1-2,-,TGTGCCAGCAGCTCGGAGCTGGGGGACAGACATATTAACTATGGCTACACCTTC,CASSSELGDRHINYGYTF
TRBV27,-,TRBJ1-2,few,TGTGCCAGCAGAGTTTCTACAGGGCCGGGGGGCTACACCTTC,CASRVSTGPGGYTF
TRBV19,-,TRBJ2-5,few,TGTGCCAGTAGTATTAGGCGGAGCCAAGAGACCCAGTACTTC,CASSIRRSQETQYF
TRBV5-5,-,TRBJ1-5,few,TGTGCCAGCAGCTTCAGGGGTCAGCCCCAGCATTTT,CASSFRGQPQHF
TRBV11-3,TRBD2,TRBJ2-7,once,TGTGCCAGCAGCTCACAATCTAGCGGGAGTGCCTACGAGCAGTACTTC,CASSSQSSGSAYEQYF
TRBV20-1,-,TRBJ1-2,few,TGCAGTGCTAGAGACCCCCCCACAGGGTACAACTATGGCTACACCTTC,CSARDPPTGYNYGYTF
TRBV2,TRBD2,TRBJ2-2,-,TGTGCCAGCAGTCCGACTAGCGGGGGAAGCGGGGAGCTGTTTTTT,CASSPTSGGSGELFF
TRBV12-3/TRBV12-4,TRBD1,TRBJ2-1,-,TGTGCCAGCAGCCCAGGGGGCTTAGTAGGTGAGCAGTTCTTC,CASSPGGLVGEQFF
TRBV6-1,TRBD1,TRBJ1-1,-,TGTGCCAGCAGTCCCAGGGGGTTAATGATCACTGAAGCTTTCTTT,CASSPRGLMITEAFF